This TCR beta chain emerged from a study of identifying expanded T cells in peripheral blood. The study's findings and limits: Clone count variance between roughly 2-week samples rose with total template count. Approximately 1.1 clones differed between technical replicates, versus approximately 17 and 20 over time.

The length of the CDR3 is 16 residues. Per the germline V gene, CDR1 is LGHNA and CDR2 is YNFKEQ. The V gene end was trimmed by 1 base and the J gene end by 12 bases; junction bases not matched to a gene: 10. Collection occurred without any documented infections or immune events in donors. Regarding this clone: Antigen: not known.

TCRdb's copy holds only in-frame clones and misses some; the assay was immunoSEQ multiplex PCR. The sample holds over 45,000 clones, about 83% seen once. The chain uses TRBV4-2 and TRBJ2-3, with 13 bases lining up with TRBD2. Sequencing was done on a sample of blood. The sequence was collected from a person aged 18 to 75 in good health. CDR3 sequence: CASSQVGTSGAQGQYF. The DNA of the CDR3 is TGTGCCAGCAGCCAAGTCGGGACTAGCGGGGCCCAGGGTCAGTATTTT.